The next 14 T cell receptor beta chains were all read from a single sample in a study of blood T cell repertoires in COVID-19. Using immunoSEQ multiplex PCR, the repertoire was profiled, and TCRdb retains in-frame clones only, with some absent. This sample has over 130,000 clones; about 80% occur once, and the top ten carry 16%. Specimen: peripheral blood. The source of these receptors is a man aged 45-65 years with acute or convalescent COVID-19.

This chain joins TRBV29-1 and TRBJ1-1, with 7 bases lining up with TRBD1. CDR3 length: 13 residues. Germline V gene sequence: CDR1 SQVTM, CDR2 ANQGSEA. V shed 6 bases and J 5 bases; nucleotides not matched to a gene: 9. Written as DNA, the CDR3 is TGCAGCGTGCTCAGACAGGGACGGACTGAAGCTTTCTTT. This sequence encodes CSVLRQGRTEAFF. The entire variable domain, with the rest obtained from reference TRBV29-1 and TRBJ1-1, is as follows: SAVISQKPSRDICQRGTSLTIQCQVDSQVTMMFWYRQQPGQSLTLIATANQGSEATYESGFVIDKFPISRPNLTFSTLTVSNMSPEDSSIYLCSVLRQGRTEAFFGQGTRLTVV.

This clone appeared a few times. This sequence joins TRBV9 and TRBJ1-3, with no clear D. The V end was cut by 0 bases, the J end by 0 bases, with 7 bases between. The CDR3 consists of 15 residues. The germline gives CDR1 SGDLS, CDR2 YYNGEE. In DNA, the CDR3 is TGTGCCAGCAGCGTAGGCCCAGACTCTGGAAACACCATATATTTT. Translation: CASSVGPDSGNTIYF.

The genes are TRBV7-8 and TRBJ1-5; no clear D. This CDR3 contains 13 residues. The germline V gene encodes CDR1 SGHVS and CDR2 FQNEAQ. Between the trimmed V and J ends, which lost 5 bases and 12 bases, there was a span of 17 bases. The CDR3 sequence is CASSRTTGSRQHF. The CDR3 bases are TGTGCCAGCAGCCGTACCACGGGGTCGCGCCAGCATTTT. Together with reference TRBV7-8 and TRBJ1-5, the CDR3 gives the full variable domain: GAGVSQSPRYKVAKRGQDVALRCDPISGHVSLFWYQQALGQGPEFLTYFQNEAQLDKSGLPSDRFFAERPEGSVSTLKIQRTQQEDSAVYLCASSRTTGSRQHFGDGTRLSIL.

CDR3 protein: CASFTSANTGELFF. CDR3 in DNA: TGCGCCTCCTTCACCTCAGCGAACACCGGGGAGCTGTTTTTT. V usage is TRBV5-1 and J usage is TRBJ2-2; D call uncertain. Germline V gives CDR1 SGHRS, CDR2 YFSETQ. The CDR3 covers 14 residues. Trimming took off 10 bases at V and 0 bases at J, with 13 bases between the two ends.

In DNA form, the CDR3 reads TGTGCCAGCAGTTTGTGGACAGGGGACACAGATACGCAGTATTTT. Encoded protein: CASSLWTGDTDTQYF. This chain uses TRBV5-4 with TRBJ2-3; 9 bases line up with TRBD1. J gave up 2 bases and V 5 bases, and 6 bases lay outside the gene matches. Germline CDR1 and CDR2: SGHNT and YYREEE (reference sequence). The CDR3 is made up of 15 amino acids.

V gene TRBV27 combines with J gene TRBJ2-1, with 7 bases identical to TRBD2. Germline V lookup: CDR1 MNHEY, CDR2 SMNVEV (reference sequence). V lost 0 bases, J lost 0 bases, and 8 bases stayed unmatched. The CDR3 has 18 residues. For the CDR3, the DNA is TGTGCCAGCAGTTTATCTTTTTCGCTAGCGGCCTCCTACAATGAGCAGTTCTTC. Protein sequence: CASSLSFSLAASYNEQFF.

The chain links TRBV18 to TRBJ1-1; D may be TRBD1 (6 bases). The CDR3 length is 14 residues. V was clipped by 7 bases and J by 1 base, with 13 bases between them. Germline lookup yields CDR1 KGHSH and CDR2 LQKENI. In DNA, the CDR3 is TGTGCCAGCTATATGGGGGCCGCGAACACTGAAGCTTTCTTT. It codes for CASYMGAANTEAFF.

The gene calls are TRBV4-2 and TRBJ1-1; D is ambiguous. The CDR3 is made up of 16 amino acids. Germline V gene sequence: CDR1 LGHNA, CDR2 YNFKEQ. The V and J ends lost 0 bases and 6 bases respectively, with 17 bases between them. CDR3 sequence reads: CASSQELRAPGAEAFF. CDR3 sequence (DNA): TGTGCCAGCAGCCAAGAACTGAGGGCCCCAGGCGCTGAAGCTTTCTTT.

The chain joins TRBV21-1 to TRBJ2-3; the table's D call of TRBD1 was not tested on the DNA. TRBV21-1 is a documented pseudogene. CDR3 size: 18 residues. CDR3 loop: CASRRDRGKGRSTDTQYF. In DNA, the CDR3 is TGTGCCAGCAGAAGGGACAGGGGCAAGGGCCGTTCCACAGATACGCAGTATTTT.

The V gene is TRBV28, the J gene TRBJ1-1; D is possibly TRBD1 (6 bases). V shed 6 bases and J shed 1 base, with 12 bases lying between them. The CDR3 extends over 14 amino acids. CDR1 and CDR2 (germline): MDHEN, SYDVKM. CDR3 sequence reads: CASRPPTGNTEAFF. CDR3 in DNA: TGTGCCAGCAGGCCCCCGACAGGGAACACTGAAGCTTTCTTT.

This chain uses TRBV30 with TRBJ2-5; D gene ambiguous. Germline V CDR1 and CDR2: GTSNPN, SVGIG (reference sequence). This CDR3 spans 13 amino acids. Trimming stripped 3 bases from V and 1 base from J, with 9 bases between. The CDR3, as DNA: TGTGCCTGGAGGATGGGCTTCCAAGAGACCCAGTACTTC. Translation gives CAWRMGFQETQYF.

The J gene is TRBJ1-5, the V gene TRBV10-2; no clear D. V was clipped by 6 bases and J by 0 bases, with 12 bases between them. Germline-derived CDR1 and CDR2 are WSHSY and SAAADI. This CDR3 comprises 15 residues. In nucleotides, the CDR3 is TGCGCCAGCAGAGGAGGGCACAATAGCAATCAGCCCCAGCATTTT. Translated: CASRGGHNSNQPQHF.

V gene TRBV5-1 combines with J gene TRBJ1-1; D might be TRBD1 (6 bases). Germline V gives CDR1 SGHRS, CDR2 YFSETQ. The germline V and J ends were trimmed by 4 bases and 3 bases, with 10 bases remaining between them. There are 13 residues in the CDR3. CDR3: CASSPQGYTEAFF. The CDR3 DNA is TGCGCCAGCAGCCCACAGGGCTACACTGAAGCTTTCTTT.

The chain employs TRBV7-3 and TRBJ1-1; maybe TRBD1 (6 bases). The V end lost 4 bases, the J end lost 5 bases, and 11 bases lay between the germline ends. The CDR3 spans 13 residues. In germline, CDR1 is SGHTA, CDR2 FQGTGA. DNA for the CDR3: TGTGCCAGCAGCTACAAAGGGGGAACTGAAGCTTTCTTT. This codes for CASSYKGGTEAFF.